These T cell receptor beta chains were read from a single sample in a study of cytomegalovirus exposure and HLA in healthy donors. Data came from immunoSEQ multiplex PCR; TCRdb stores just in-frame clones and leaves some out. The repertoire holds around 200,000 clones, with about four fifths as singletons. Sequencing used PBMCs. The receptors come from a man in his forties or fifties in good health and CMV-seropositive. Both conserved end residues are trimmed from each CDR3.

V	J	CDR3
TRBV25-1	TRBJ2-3	ASSEGAGADTQY
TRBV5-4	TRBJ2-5	ASSLVGSWEQY
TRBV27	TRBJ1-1	ASSPRGTPNTEAF
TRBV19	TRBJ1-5	ASTEGWALNQPQH
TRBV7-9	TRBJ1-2	ASSSDSGYGYT
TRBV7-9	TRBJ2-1	ASSLGQVTWADEQF
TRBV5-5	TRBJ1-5	ASSQAVGNQPQH
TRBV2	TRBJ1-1	ATLRGRTEAF
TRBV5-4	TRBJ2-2	ASSYKAGHPELF
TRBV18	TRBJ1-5	ASSRSTGGNQPQH
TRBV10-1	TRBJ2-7	ASSRGSAEQY
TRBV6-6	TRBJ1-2	ASSRDSGYGYT
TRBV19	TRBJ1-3	ASSIVSFSGNTIY
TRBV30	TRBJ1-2	AWSVFRQGYNYGYT
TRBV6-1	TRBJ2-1	ASREQPFSYNEQF
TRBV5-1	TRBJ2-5	ASSFGLAGVSQETQY
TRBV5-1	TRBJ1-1	ASSLDSALRGLSEAF
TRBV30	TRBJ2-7	AWSVQAGRAAYEQY
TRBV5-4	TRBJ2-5	ASSLGGVKETQY
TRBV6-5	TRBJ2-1	ASSSDTYNEQF
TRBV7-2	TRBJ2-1	ASSPDRGRQNEQF
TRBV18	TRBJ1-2	ASSPRDSVNYGYT
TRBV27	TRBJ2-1	ASSLSGGAPF
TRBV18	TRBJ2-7	ASSPPGQGVGYEQY
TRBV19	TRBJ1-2	ASRGGDSLNYGYT
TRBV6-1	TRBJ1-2	ASSDRGGYT
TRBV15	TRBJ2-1	ATREPVRDEQF
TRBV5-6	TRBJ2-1	ASSLMSQRHGSEQF
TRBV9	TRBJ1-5	ASSATGNGPQH
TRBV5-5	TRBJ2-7	ASSFGGLARDEQY
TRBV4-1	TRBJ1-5	ASSQDTTQTFSNQPQH
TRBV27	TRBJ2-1	ASTSLATTRSEQF
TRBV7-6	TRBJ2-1	ASSLVVAGTGPYNEQF
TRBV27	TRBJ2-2	ASMASGSIGTGELF
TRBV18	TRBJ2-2	ASSPGGLAGGGELF
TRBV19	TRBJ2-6	ASRTSGANVLT
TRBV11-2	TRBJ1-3	ASSLMDRGGNTIY
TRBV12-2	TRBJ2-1	ASRSTGLTDSKF
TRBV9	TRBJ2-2	ASSVGAGAYTGELF
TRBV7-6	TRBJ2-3	ASSERKSTGDTQY
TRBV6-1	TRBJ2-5	ASSEGTVVAIQY
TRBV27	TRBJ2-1	ASSFSPLGHEQF
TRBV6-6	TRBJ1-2	ASSYSGGAANYGYT
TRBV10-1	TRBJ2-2	ASSESNTQGVGTGELF
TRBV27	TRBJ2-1	ASSRKAGTYNEQF
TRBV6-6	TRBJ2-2	ASSSSGQSTGELF
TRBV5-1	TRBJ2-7	ASSLAGLEQY
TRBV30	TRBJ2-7	AWSVRRGGIRDYEQY
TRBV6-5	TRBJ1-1	ASTPGMNTEAF
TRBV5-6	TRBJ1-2	ASHWLSGGRAASYT
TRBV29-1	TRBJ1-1	SVGDMNTEAF
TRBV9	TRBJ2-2	ASSVAGLAGGSTGELF
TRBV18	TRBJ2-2	ASTVTGPLVTGELF
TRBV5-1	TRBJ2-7	ASSLGRTTTYEQY
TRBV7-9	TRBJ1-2	ASSLDRVYGYT
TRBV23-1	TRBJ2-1	ASKEGSYNEQF
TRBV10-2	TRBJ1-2	ASSESPGQGDGYT
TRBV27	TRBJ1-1	ASSLDSVGTEAF
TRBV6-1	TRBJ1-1	ASSLEGGRAEAF
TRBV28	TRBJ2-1	ASSLPIGLAGDYEQF